This TCR beta chain was found in a study of cytomegalovirus exposure and HLA in healthy donors. Points from the study as a whole: The study listed roughly 160 cytomegalovirus-associated TCR beta chains. Using a false discovery rate of 0.05, a later analysis showed that some 16,000 TCR beta sequences were associated with HLA alleles. The likely origin of a cluster of highly shared sequence variants was a sequencing artifact. Relative to equally common others, HLA-associated TCR beta chains showed greater clonal expansion in a later analysis.

Germline-derived CDR1 and CDR2 are LGHNA and YSLEER. V lost 0 bases and J lost 3, with 9 bases in between. CDR3 length: 15 amino acids. Remarks on this clone: Antigen unknown.

PCR employed 60 Vbeta and 13 Jbeta primers. Clones were read by immunoSEQ multiplex PCR, and TCRdb kept only the in-frame ones, dropping some. Among around 130,000 clones, roughly 75% were seen once, and the ten largest hold 4.5% to 5.5%. This receptor was taken from a man aged 30 to 45 in good health and CMV-seronegative. This rearrangement joins TRBV4-3 to TRBJ1-5; D is uncertain. Sample: PBMCs. CDR3 sequence reads: CASSQEEGPNQPQHF. CDR3 nucleotide sequence: TGCGCCAGCAGCCAAGAAGAGGGCCCCAATCAGCCCCAGCATTTT.